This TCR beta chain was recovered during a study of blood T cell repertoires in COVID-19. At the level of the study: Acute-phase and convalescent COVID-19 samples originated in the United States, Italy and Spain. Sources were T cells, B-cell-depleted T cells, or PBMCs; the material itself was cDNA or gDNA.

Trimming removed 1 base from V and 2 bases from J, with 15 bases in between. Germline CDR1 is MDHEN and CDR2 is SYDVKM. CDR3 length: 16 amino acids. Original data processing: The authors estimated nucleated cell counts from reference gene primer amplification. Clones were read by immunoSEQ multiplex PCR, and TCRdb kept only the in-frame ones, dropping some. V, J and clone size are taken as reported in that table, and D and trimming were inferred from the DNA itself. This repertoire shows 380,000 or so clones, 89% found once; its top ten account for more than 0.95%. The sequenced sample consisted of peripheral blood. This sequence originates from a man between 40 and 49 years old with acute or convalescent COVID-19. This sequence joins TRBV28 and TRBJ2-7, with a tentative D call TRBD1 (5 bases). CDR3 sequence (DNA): TGTGCCAGCAGTTTATTCGGTGGTGGGGCTCCCTACGAGCAGTACTTC. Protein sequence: CASSLFGGGAPYEQYF.